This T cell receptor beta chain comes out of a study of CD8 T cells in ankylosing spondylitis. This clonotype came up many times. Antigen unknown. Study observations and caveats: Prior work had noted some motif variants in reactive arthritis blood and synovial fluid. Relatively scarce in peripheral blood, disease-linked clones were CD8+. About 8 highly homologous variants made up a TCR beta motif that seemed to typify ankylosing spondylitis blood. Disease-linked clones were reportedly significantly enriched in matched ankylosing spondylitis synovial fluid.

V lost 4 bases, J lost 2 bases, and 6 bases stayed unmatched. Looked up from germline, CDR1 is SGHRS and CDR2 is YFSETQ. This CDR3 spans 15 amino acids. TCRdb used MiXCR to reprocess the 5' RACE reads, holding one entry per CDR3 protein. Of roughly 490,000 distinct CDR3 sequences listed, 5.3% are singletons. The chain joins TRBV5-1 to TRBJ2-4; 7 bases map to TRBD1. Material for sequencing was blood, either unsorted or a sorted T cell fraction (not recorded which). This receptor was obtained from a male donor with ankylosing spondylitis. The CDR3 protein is CASSPRQGSKNIQYF. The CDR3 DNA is TGCGCCAGCAGCCCAAGACAGGGTTCCAAAAACATTCAGTACTTC.